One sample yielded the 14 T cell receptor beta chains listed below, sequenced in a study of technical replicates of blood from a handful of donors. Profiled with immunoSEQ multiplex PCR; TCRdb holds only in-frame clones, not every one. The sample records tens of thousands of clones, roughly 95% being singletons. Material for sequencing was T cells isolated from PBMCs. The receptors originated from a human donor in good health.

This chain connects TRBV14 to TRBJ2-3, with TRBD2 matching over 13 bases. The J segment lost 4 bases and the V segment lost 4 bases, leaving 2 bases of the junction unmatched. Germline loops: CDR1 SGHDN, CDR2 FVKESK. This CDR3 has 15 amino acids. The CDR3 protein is CASSRTSGSADTQYF. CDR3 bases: TGTGCCAGCAGCCGGACTAGCGGGAGCGCAGATACGCAGTATTTT.

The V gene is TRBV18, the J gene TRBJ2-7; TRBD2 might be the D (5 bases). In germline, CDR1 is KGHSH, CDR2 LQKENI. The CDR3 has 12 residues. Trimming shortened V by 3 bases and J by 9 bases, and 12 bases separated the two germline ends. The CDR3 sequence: CASSPGPAGQYF. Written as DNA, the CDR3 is TGTGCCAGCTCACCCGGACCCGCGGGGCAGTACTTC. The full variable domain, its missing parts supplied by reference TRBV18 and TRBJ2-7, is NAGVMQNPRHLVRRRGQEARLRCSPMKGHSHVYWYRQLPEEGLKFMVYLQKENIIDESGMPKERFSAEFPKEGPSILRIQQVVRGDSAAYFCASSPGPAGQYFGPGTRLTVT.

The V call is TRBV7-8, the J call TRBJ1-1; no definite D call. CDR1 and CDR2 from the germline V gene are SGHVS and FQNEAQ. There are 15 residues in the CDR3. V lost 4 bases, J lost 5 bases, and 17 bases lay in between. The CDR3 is CASSSLSLRGTEAFF. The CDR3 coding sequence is TGTGCCAGCAGCTCCCTTAGTCTCCGGGGTACTGAAGCTTTCTTT.

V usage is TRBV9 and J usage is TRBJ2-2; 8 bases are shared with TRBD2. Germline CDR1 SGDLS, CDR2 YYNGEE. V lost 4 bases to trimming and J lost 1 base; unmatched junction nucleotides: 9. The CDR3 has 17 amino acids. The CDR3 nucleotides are TGTGCCAGCAGCCCCGAGGGGCTAGCGGGGAACACCGGGGAGCTGTTTTTT. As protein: CASSPEGLAGNTGELFF.

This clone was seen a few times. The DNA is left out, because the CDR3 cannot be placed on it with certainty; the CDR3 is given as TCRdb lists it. The CDR3 spells CASGGTSGQPQHF. The chain recombines TRBV11-2 with TRBJ1-5. Germline-derived CDR1 and CDR2 are SGHAT and FQNNGV. The CDR3 adds up to 13 amino acids, both ends counted.

CDR3 sequence reads: CASSLETGTRKETQYF. CDR3 nucleotide sequence: TGTGCCAGCAGCCTCGAGACCGGGACTAGGAAAGAGACCCAGTACTTC. The chain couples TRBV7-8 to TRBJ2-5, with 8 bases that match TRBD2. The germline gives CDR1 SGHVS, CDR2 FQNEAQ. V lost 5 bases, J lost 3 bases, and 11 bases stayed unmatched. The CDR3 contains 16 residues.

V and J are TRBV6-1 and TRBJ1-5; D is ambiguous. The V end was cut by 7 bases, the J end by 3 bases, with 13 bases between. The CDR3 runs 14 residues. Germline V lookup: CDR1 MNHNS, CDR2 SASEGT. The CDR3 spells CASILDNSNQPQHF. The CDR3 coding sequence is TGTGCCAGCATCCTCGACAACTCCAATCAGCCCCAGCATTTT.

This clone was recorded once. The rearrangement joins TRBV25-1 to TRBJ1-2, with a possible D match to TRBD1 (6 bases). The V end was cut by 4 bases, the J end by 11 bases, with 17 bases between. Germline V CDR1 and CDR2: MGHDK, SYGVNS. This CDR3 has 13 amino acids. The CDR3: CASSAQGTGGYTF. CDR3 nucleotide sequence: TGTGCCAGCAGTGCCCAGGGGACGGGAGGATACACCTTC.

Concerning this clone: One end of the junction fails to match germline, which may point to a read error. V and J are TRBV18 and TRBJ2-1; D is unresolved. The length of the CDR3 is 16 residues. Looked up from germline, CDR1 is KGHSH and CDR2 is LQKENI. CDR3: CASSPVLEPPHNEQFF. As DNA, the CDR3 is TGTGCCAGTTCACCAGTTTTGGAGCCTCCGCACAATGAGCAGTTCTTC. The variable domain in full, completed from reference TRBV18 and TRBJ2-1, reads NAGVMQNPRHLVRRRGQEARLRCSPMKGHSHVYWYRQLPEEGLKFMVYLQKENIIDESGMPKERFSAEFPKEGPSILRIQQVVRGDSAAYFCASSPVLEPPHNEQFFGPGTRLTVL.

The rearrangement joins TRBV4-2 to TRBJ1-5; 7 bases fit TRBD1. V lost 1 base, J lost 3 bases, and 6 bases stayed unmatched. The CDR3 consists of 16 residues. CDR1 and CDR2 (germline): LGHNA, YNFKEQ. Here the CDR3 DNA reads TGTGCCAGCAGCCAAGGGGACAGCGATTACAATCAGCCCCAGCATTTT. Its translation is CASSQGDSDYNQPQHF.

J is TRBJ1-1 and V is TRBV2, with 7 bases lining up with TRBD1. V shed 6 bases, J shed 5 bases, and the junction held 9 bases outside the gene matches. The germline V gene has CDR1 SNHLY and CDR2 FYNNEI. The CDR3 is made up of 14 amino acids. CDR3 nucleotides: TGTGCCAGCAGCCAACAGGGGTCGGGGACTGAAGCTTTCTTT. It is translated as CASSQQGSGTEAFF.

CDR3 sequence (DNA): TGCAGCGTTGCGCTAGGACAGGGGAGCACCGGGGAGCTGTTTTTT. It specifies CSVALGQGSTGELFF. The chain is built from TRBV29-1 and TRBJ2-2; TRBD1 matches 9 bases. Per the germline V gene, CDR1 is SQVTM and CDR2 is ANQGSEA. Unmatched junction bases numbered 7, after V lost 4 bases and J lost 4 bases. This CDR3 region has 15 residues.

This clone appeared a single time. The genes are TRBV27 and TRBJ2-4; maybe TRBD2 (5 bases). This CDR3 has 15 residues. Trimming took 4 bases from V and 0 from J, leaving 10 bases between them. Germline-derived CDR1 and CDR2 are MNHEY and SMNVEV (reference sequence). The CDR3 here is CASSSAAVAKNIQYF. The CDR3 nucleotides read TGTGCCAGCAGTTCGGCAGCGGTAGCCAAAAACATTCAGTACTTC.

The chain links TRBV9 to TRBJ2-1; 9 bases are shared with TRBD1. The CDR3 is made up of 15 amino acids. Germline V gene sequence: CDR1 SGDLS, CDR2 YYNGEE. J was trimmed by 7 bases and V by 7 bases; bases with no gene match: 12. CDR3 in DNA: TGTGCCAGCGCCATGGGGACAGGGTTGGGGAATGAGCAGTTCTTC. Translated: CASAMGTGLGNEQFF.